The sequence of this T cell receptor beta chain was determined in a study of blood T cell repertoires in COVID-19. Study information: In each case, the material was cDNA or gDNA derived from T cells, B-cell-depleted T cells, or PBMCs.

Generated by immunoSEQ multiplex PCR, the TCRdb table keeps only in-frame clones and is missing some. The table records about 80,000 clones, around 77% of them present only once. The TCR originated in a man aged 65 to 85 with active or convalescent COVID-19. The source material was peripheral blood.

CDR3 DNA: TGTGCCAGCAGCTCTCCCGCGGACGAGCAGTACTTC. It codes for CASSSPADEQYF. The chain carries TRBV3-1 (or the pseudogene TRBV3-2) and TRBJ2-7; D gene ambiguous. This CDR3 has 12 residues. Germline CDR1 LGHDT, CDR2 YNNKEL (reference sequence). V lost 5 bases and J lost 5, with 10 bases in between.